This T cell receptor (beta chain) was obtained from a study of chemoradiotherapy in HPV16-positive cancers. The length of the CDR3 is 14 residues. The germline CDR1 and CDR2 sequences are SGHNT and YENEEA. The germline V and J ends were trimmed by 3 bases and 5 bases, with 13 bases remaining between them. Data came from immunoSEQ multiplex PCR; TCRdb stores just in-frame clones and leaves some out. This table has thousands of clones, 60% to 85% appearing once. This sample was taken from a patient who underwent chemoradiotherapy. This TCR was recovered from a human donor with HPV-associated anogenital cancer. The chain couples TRBV11-3 to TRBJ2-5; either TRBD1 or TRBD2 may fit D (5 bases each). The CDR3 region is CASSFGRQWETQYF. CDR3 DNA: TGTGCCAGCAGCTTTGGGAGACAGTGGGAGACCCAGTACTTC. The full variable domain, completed using reference TRBV11-3 and TRBJ2-5, is EAGVVQSPRYKIIEKKQPVAFWCNPISGHNTLYWYLQNLGQGPELLIRYENEEAVDDSQLPKDRFSAERLKGVDSTLKIQPAELGDSAVYLCASSFGRQWETQYFGPGTRLLVL.